A selection of T cell receptor beta chains follows, all from one sample in a study of siplizumab effects on memory and regulatory T cells. Here immunoSEQ multiplex PCR was the method, and the copy in TCRdb shows in-frame clones only, minus some. In the table there are 98,000 or so clones, 93% of which are singletons. The sample taken for sequencing was Tregs sorted from blood. Receptors originate from a human donor in good health. Both conserved end residues are part of each CDR3. The order of the fields is CDR3 length, D gene, clone size, J gene, V gene, CDR3 DNA, CDR3 protein. The D gene is left open where the match is weak. The size of a clone is reported for some rows only, either as once, few or many, or as a class for expanded clones.

>13|NA|once|TRBJ2-5|TRBV6-6
TGTGCCAGCAGCCTGACTGCCTACGAGACCCAGTACTTC
CASSLTAYETQYF
>13|NA|few|TRBJ2-1|TRBV5-1
TGCGCCAGCAGCCCGGGACGGAACAATGAGCAGTTCTTC
CASSPGRNNEQFF
>14|NA|NA|TRBJ2-5|TRBV10-3
TGTGCCATCAGCGGCGGGGGCCTCCAAGAGACCCAGTACTTC
CAISGGGLQETQYF
>13|NA|once|TRBJ2-7|TRBV6-5
TGTGCCAGCAGTGCGGTTCCTAAGGGCGAGCAGTACTTC
CASSAVPKGEQYF
>13|NA|NA|TRBJ1-2|TRBV6-4
TGTGCCAGCTCGTTTGCCCTTAACTATGGCTACACCTTC
CASSFALNYGYTF
>17|TRBD1|NA|TRBJ2-1|TRBV15
TGTGCCACCAGCAGATGGGACAGGGGGCAGGTCTACAATGAGCAGTTCTTC
CATSRWDRGQVYNEQFF
>15|NA|NA|TRBJ2-7|TRBV6-5
TGTGCCAGCAACGCGCTGGGAGGCCCCTTCTACGAGCAGTACTTC
CASNALGGPFYEQYF
>13|TRBD1|once|TRBJ2-1|TRBV10-3
TGTGCCATCAGGGACAGGGGCTCCGATGAGCAGTTCTTC
CAIRDRGSDEQFF
>13|NA|NA|TRBJ2-3|TRBV11-2
TGTGCCAGCAGCCGTGGACTCTTGGATACGCAGTATTTT
CASSRGLLDTQYF
>15|NA|once|TRBJ1-2|TRBV6-5
TGTGCCAGCAGTTCTCATACTCCAGGGGACTATGGCTACACCTTC
CASSSHTPGDYGYTF
>15|NA|NA|TRBJ1-1|TRBV19
TGTGCCAGTAGTATAGGGCCAGGGATCTACACTGAAGCTTTCTTT
CASSIGPGIYTEAFF
>14|NA|NA|TRBJ2-7|TRBV11-3
TGTGCCAGCAGCCCGCTGGGGGGTCTATACGAGCAGTACTTC
CASSPLGGLYEQYF
>13|TRBD1|NA|TRBJ2-5|TRBV2
TGTGCCAGCAGGGGACAGCCCCAAGAGACCCAGTACTTC
CASRGQPQETQYF
>13|NA|NA|TRBJ1-2|TRBV30
TGTGCCTCTCATGCTACGGGGAGCTATGGCTACACCTTC
CASHATGSYGYTF
>15|TRBD2|NA|TRBJ2-3|TRBV6-1
TGTGCCAGCAATGTACTAGCGGGGAGGACAGATACGCAGTATTTT
CASNVLAGRTDTQYF
>13|NA|NA|TRBJ1-1|TRBV19
TGTGCCAGTAGTGCCCCAGGGTGGGCTGAAGCTTTCTTT
CASSAPGWAEAFF
>12|NA|few|TRBJ1-4|TRBV2
TGTGCCAGCAGGGTCTTTAATGAAAAACTGTTTTTT
CASRVFNEKLFF
>15|NA|NA|TRBJ1-2|TRBV28
TGTGCCAGCAAGGGGAACACCCGGAGTCTATGGGGCTACACCTTC
CASKGNTRSLWGYTF
>12|NA|NA|TRBJ2-3|TRBV29-1
TGCAGCGTTGAATGGGGGACAGATACGCAGTATTTT
CSVEWGTDTQYF
>16|NA|NA|TRBJ1-5|TRBV14
TGTGCCAGCAGCCACCGTATGGCCTGGGGCAATCAGCCCCAGCATTTT
CASSHRMAWGNQPQHF
>14|NA|NA|TRBJ1-1|TRBV27
TGTGCCAGCAGACCTGGACGGGTACCATTAAAAGCTTTCTTT
CASRPGRVPLKAFF
>13|NA|NA|TRBJ2-7|TRBV5-6
TGTGCCAGCAGCTTCGGGAGAGCCTACGAGCAGTACTTC
CASSFGRAYEQYF
>15|NA|NA|TRBJ1-2|TRBV14
TGTGCCAGCAGCCAGTCAGGGATGGTTTTCTCCGGCTACACCTTC
CASSQSGMVFSGYTF
>17|NA|NA|TRBJ2-7|TRBV4-1
TGCGCCAGCAGCCACTTTCATACAGGGACGTTGGACGGTGAGCAGTACTTC
CASSHFHTGTLDGEQYF
>16|NA|NA|TRBJ2-7|TRBV7-7
TGTGCTAGCAGCTTAGTCTGTGAGGGCGAGGAAAACGAGCAGTACTTC
CASSLVCEGEENEQYF
>16|NA|NA|TRBJ1-2|TRBV5-1
TGCGCCAGCAGCTTGCACGCCGGGGTCGACTACTATGGCTACACCTTC
CASSLHAGVDYYGYTF
>12|NA|NA|TRBJ2-5|TRBV9
TGTGCCAGCAGCGTAGTAGGAGAGACCCAGTACTTC
CASSVVGETQYF
>16|TRBD1|NA|TRBJ2-2|TRBV13
TGTGCCAGCAGAGGCCGGACAGGGGGTGGGACCGGGGAGCTGTTTTTT
CASRGRTGGGTGELFF
>14|TRBD1|NA|TRBJ1-2|TRBV5-4
TGTGCCAGCAGCGCGGACAGGGGGCCTTATGGCTACACCTTC
CASSADRGPYGYTF
>14|NA|NA|TRBJ1-2|TRBV5-6
TGTGCCAGCGAACCTATAAACGGAGGCTATGGCTACACCTTC
CASEPINGGYGYTF
>12|NA|NA|TRBJ2-7|TRBV6-6
TGTGCCAGCTGGTCCCTCTCCTACGAGCAGTACTTC
CASWSLSYEQYF
>11|NA|NA|TRBJ1-2|TRBV20-1
TGCAGTGCTGGAGGCGCGGTTGGGTACACCTTC
CSAGGAVGYTF
>13|NA|once|TRBJ1-2|TRBV30
TGTGCCTGGAGTGTACTACAGACCTATGGCTACACCTTC
CAWSVLQTYGYTF
>15|TRBD1|many|TRBJ2-3|TRBV4-1
TGCGCCAGCAGCCCCGGGACAGCTAGCACAGATACGCAGTATTTT
CASSPGTASTDTQYF
>15|NA|NA|TRBJ2-1|TRBV5-1
TGCGCCAGCAGATTAGGGACTCACGAGATTAATGAGCAGTTCTTC
CASRLGTHEINEQFF
>18|TRBD2|NA|TRBJ2-1|TRBV6-1
TGTGCCAGCAGTGAAGCCACTAGCGGGGGCCCCCTTTACAATGAGCAGTTCTTC
CASSEATSGGPLYNEQFF
>11|NA|NA|TRBJ2-7|TRBV10-2
TGCGCCAGCAGTCATTCCTACGAGCAGTACTTC
CASSHSYEQYF
>13|NA|once|TRBJ1-1|TRBV27
TGTGCCAGCAGTTTTCTCTTGGGCACTGAAGCTTTCTTT
CASSFLLGTEAFF
>11|NA|NA|TRBJ2-1|TRBV6-5
TGTGCCAGCAGTCACTGGAATGAGCAGTTCTTC
CASSHWNEQFF
>15|NA|NA|TRBJ2-1|TRBV30
TGTGCCTGGAGTCATCTGTCAGGGTCCTACAATGAGCAGTTCTTC
CAWSHLSGSYNEQFF
>13|NA|NA|TRBJ2-7|TRBV5-1
TGCGCCAGCAGCTTGAGGACACACTACGAGCAGTACTTC
CASSLRTHYEQYF
>15|TRBD2|NA|TRBJ2-1|TRBV6-6
TGTGCCAGCAGTGGACTAGCTCGTTCCGACAATGAGCAGTTCTTC
CASSGLARSDNEQFF
>18|TRBD2|once|TRBJ2-2|TRBV5-1
TGCGCCAGCAGCTTGGGGAGGACTAGCGGGACGAACACCGGGGAGCTGTTTTTT
CASSLGRTSGTNTGELFF
>15|NA|once|TRBJ1-2|TRBV7-2
TGTGCCAGCAGCCCAAGGACCGCAACCCCCTATGGCTACACCTTC
CASSPRTATPYGYTF
>15|TRBD1|NA|TRBJ2-5|TRBV15
TGTGCCACCAGCAGAGACTGGGACAGGGGAGAGACCCAGTACTTC
CATSRDWDRGETQYF
>14|NA|NA|TRBJ1-1|TRBV6-1
TGTGCCAGCGGCGAGGCAGGAGGATTTACTGAAGCTTTCTTT
CASGEAGGFTEAFF
>13|NA|NA|TRBJ1-2|TRBV2
TGTGCCAGCAGTGAGCCAGGGGACTATGGCTACACCTTC
CASSEPGDYGYTF
>13|NA|NA|TRBJ1-1|TRBV5-6
TGTGCCAGCAGCTTGTCGGGGGGCACTGAAGCTTTCTTT
CASSLSGGTEAFF
>14|NA|NA|TRBJ1-4|TRBV18
TGTGCCAGCTCACTTCCGGCGGGAAATGAAAAACTGTTTTTT
CASSLPAGNEKLFF
>11|NA|NA|TRBJ2-3|TRBV11-2
TGTGCCAGCAGCTTAGAAAATACGCAGTATTTT
CASSLENTQYF
>16|NA|NA|TRBJ2-2|TRBV5-4
TGTGCCAGCAGCTTGAGTCATGGGACCCGCACCGGGGAGCTGTTTTTT
CASSLSHGTRTGELFF
>13|NA|once|TRBJ1-4|TRBV28
TGTGCCAGCAGTCCTAGGGACCTTGAAAAACTGTTTTTT
CASSPRDLEKLFF
>15|NA|NA|TRBJ2-1|TRBV30
TGTGCCTGGAGCCGCCGGGGGACTTTAACCAATGAGCAGTTCTTC
CAWSRRGTLTNEQFF
>17|TRBD2|NA|TRBJ2-1|TRBV5-6
TGTGCCAGCAGCTTCAAGACTAGCGGGAGCTCCTACAATGAGCAGTTCTTC
CASSFKTSGSSYNEQFF
>16|TRBD2|NA|TRBJ2-1|TRBV6-5
TGTGCCAGCAGTTCCCTGGGACTAGCGGGGGGAAAAGAGCAGTTCTTC
CASSSLGLAGGKEQFF
>16|NA|NA|TRBJ2-7|TRBV9
TGTGCCAGCAGCGCCGCCGAGCCGGGACTGGATTACGAGCAGTACTTC
CASSAAEPGLDYEQYF
>12|NA|NA|TRBJ1-6|TRBV18
TGTGCCAGCTCACCAGATCGTATGGCCCTCCACTTT
CASSPDRMALHF
>15|TRBD1|NA|TRBJ2-2|TRBV6-5
TGTGCCAGCAGTTTGGGACAGGGGAACACCGGGGAGCTGTTTTTT
CASSLGQGNTGELFF
>13|NA|NA|TRBJ2-1|TRBV6-6
TGTGCCAGCAGGCTTCTAGGGGGGAATGAGCAGTTCTTC
CASRLLGGNEQFF
>13|NA|NA|TRBJ1-1|TRBV18
TGTGCCAGCTCACAGGGACTGAACACTGAAGCTTTCTTT
CASSQGLNTEAFF